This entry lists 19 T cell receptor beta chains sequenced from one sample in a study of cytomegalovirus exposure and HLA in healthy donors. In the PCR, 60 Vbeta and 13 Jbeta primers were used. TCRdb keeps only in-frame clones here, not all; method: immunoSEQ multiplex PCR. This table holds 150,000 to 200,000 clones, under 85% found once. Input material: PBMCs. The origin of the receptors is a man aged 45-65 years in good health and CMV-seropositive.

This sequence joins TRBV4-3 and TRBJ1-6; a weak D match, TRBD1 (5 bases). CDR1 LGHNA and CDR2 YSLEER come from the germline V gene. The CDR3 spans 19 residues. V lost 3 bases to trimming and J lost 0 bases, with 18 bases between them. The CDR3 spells CASSQTTGTLSSYNSPLHF. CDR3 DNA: TGCGCCAGCAGCCAGACCACCGGGACTTTAAGCTCCTATAATTCACCCCTCCACTTT.

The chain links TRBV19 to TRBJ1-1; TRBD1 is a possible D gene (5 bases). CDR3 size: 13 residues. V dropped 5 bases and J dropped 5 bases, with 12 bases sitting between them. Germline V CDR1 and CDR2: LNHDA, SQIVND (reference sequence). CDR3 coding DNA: TGTGCCAGTAGTCAGGGACGGGGGACTGAAGCTTTCTTT. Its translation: CASSQGRGTEAFF.

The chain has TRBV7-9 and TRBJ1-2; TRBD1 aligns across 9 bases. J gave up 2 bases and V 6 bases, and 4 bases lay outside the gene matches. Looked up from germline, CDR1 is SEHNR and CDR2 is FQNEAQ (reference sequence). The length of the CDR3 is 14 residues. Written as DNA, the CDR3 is TGTGCCAGCAGACCCGGACAGGGGAACTATGGCTACACCTTC. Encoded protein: CASRPGQGNYGYTF. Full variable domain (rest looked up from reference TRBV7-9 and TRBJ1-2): DTGVSQNPRHKITKRGQNVTFRCDPISEHNRLYWYRQTLGQGPEFLTYFQNEAQLEKSRLLSDRFSAERPKGSFSTLEIQRTEQGDSAMYLCASRPGQGNYGYTFGSGTRLTVV.

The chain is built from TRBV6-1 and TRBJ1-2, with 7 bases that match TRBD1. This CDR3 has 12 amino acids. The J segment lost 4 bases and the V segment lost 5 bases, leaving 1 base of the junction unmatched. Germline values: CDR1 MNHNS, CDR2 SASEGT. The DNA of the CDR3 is TGTGCCAGCAGTAGGACAGGCTATGGCTACACCTTC. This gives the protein CASSRTGYGYTF.

CDR3 loop: CASSYNYEQYF. The CDR3 nucleotides are TGTGCCAGCAGTTACAACTACGAGCAGTACTTC. This chain connects TRBV27 to TRBJ2-5; D unresolved. The end of the DNA aligns better with TRBJ2-7, so the J call may be wrong. This CDR3 comprises 11 residues. Germline V lookup: CDR1 MNHEY, CDR2 SMNVEV (reference sequence).

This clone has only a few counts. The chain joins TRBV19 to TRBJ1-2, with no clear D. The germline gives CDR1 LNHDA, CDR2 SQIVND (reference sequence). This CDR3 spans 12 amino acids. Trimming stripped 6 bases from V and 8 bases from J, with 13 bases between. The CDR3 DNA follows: TGTGCCAGTAGAACGAGCAGAGGCGGCTACACCTTC. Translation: CASRTSRGGYTF. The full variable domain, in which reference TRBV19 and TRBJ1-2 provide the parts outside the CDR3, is DGGITQSPKYLFRKEGQNVTLSCEQNLNHDAMYWYRQDPGQGLRLIYYSQIVNDFQKGDIAEGYSVSREKKESFPLTVTSAQKNPTAFYLCASRTSRGGYTFGSGTRLTVV.

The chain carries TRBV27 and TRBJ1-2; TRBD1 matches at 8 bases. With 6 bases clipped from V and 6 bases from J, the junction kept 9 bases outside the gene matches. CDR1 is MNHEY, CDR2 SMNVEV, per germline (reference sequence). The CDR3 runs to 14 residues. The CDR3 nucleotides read TGTGCCAGCAGGGGGGACAGGTTTGATCATGGCTACACCTTC. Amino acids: CASRGDRFDHGYTF.

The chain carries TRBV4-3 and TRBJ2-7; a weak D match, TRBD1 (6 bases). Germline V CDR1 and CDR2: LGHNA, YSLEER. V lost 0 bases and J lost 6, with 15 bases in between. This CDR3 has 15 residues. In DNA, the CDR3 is TGCGCCAGCAGCCAAGATCCGGGCCAGGGGAGCGAGCAGTACTTC. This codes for CASSQDPGQGSEQYF.

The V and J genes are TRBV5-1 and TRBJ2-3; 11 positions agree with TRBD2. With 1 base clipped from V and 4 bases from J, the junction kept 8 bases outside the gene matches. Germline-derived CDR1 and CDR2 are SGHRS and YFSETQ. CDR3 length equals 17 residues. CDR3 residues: CASSLITTSGVADTQYF. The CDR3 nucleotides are TGCGCCAGCAGCTTGATTACGACTAGCGGGGTGGCAGATACGCAGTATTTT.

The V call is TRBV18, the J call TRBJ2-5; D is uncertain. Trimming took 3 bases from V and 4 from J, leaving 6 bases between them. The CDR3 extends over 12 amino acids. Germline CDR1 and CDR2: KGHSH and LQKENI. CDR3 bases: TGTGCCAGCTCACCGACTCGAGAGACCCAGTACTTC. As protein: CASSPTRETQYF.

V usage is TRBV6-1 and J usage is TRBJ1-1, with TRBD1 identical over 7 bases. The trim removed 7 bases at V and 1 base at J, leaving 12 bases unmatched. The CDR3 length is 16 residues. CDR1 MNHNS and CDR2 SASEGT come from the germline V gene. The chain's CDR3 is CASNGARRQGNTEAFF. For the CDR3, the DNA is TGTGCCAGCAATGGAGCACGTAGACAGGGGAACACTGAAGCTTTCTTT.

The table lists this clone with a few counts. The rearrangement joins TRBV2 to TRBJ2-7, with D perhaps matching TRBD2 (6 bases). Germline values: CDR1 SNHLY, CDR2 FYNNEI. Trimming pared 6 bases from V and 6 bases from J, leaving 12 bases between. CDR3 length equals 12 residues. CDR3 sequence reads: CASRRLVTEQYF. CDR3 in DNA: TGTGCCAGCAGAAGACTAGTTACCGAGCAGTACTTC.

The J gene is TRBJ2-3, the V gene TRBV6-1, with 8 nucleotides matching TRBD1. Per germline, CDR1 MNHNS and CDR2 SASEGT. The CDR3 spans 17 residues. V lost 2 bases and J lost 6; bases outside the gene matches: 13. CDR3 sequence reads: CASSEKGKGQGEDTQYF. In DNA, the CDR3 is TGTGCCAGCAGTGAAAAAGGGAAAGGACAGGGAGAGGATACGCAGTATTTT.

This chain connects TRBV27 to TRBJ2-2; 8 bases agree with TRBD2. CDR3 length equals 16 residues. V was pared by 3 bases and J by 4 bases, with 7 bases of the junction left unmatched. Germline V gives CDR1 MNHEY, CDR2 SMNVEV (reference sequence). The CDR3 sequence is CASSLGAGGVTGELFF. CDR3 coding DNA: TGTGCCAGCAGTTTGGGGGCGGGGGGAGTCACCGGGGAGCTGTTTTTT.

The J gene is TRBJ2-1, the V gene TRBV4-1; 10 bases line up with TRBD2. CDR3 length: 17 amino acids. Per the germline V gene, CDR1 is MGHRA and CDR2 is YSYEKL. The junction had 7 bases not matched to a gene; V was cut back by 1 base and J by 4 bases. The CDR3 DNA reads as TGCGCCAGCAGCCAAGGGGGTAGCGGGAGGCCTTACAATGAGCAGTTCTTC. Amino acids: CASSQGGSGRPYNEQFF.

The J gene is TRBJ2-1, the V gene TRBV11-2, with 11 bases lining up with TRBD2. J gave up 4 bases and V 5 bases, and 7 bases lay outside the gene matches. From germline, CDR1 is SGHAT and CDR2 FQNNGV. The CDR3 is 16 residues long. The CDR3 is CASSTGTSGPYNEQFF. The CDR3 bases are TGTGCCAGCAGCACCGGGACTAGCGGTCCTTACAATGAGCAGTTCTTC.

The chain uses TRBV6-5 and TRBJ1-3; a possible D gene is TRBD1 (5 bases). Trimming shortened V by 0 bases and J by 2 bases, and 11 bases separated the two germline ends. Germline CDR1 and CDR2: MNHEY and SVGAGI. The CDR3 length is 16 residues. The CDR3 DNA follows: TGTGCCAGCAGTTACTCGGCGCGGGGACCTGGAAACACCATATATTTT. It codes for CASSYSARGPGNTIYF.

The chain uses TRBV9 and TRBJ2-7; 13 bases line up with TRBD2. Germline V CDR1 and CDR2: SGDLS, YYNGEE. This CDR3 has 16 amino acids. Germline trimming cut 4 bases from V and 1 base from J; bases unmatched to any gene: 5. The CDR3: CASSRSTSGGSYEQYF. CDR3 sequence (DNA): TGTGCCAGCAGCCGTTCGACTAGCGGGGGGTCCTACGAGCAGTACTTC.

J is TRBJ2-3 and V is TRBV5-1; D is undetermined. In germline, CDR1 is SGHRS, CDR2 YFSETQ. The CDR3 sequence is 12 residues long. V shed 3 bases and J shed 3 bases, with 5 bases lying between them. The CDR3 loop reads CASSYRTDTQYF. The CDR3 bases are TGCGCCAGCAGCTACCGGACAGATACGCAGTATTTT.